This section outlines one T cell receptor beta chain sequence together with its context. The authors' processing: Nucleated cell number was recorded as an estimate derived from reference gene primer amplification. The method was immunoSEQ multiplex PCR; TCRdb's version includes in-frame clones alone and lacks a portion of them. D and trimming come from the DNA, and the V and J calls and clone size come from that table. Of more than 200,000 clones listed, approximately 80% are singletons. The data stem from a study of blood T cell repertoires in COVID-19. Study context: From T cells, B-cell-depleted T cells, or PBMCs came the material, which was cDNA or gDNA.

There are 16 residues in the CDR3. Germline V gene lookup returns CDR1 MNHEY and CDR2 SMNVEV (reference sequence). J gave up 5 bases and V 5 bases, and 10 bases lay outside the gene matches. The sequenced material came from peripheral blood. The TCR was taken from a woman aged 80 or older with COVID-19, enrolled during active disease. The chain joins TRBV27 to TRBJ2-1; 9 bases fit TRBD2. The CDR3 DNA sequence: TGTGCCAGCAGTCGGCCTAGCGGGGTGATCAACAATGAGCAGTTCTTC. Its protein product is CASSRPSGVINNEQFF.